The next 23 T cell receptor beta chains were all read from a single sample in a study of T cell responses to AZD1222 COVID-19 vaccine. Using immunoSEQ multiplex PCR, the repertoire was profiled, and TCRdb retains in-frame clones only, with some absent. The sample records over 110,000 clones, 75% to 90% being singletons. Specimen: peripheral blood, collected 28 days after the second AZD1222 dose. The receptors stem from an adult who received the AZD1222 COVID-19 vaccine.

The chain is built from TRBV29-1 and TRBJ2-1; D is undetermined. Germline CDR1 and CDR2: SQVTM and ANQGSEA. This CDR3 region has 13 residues. The V gene lost 6 bases and the J gene lost 6 bases, with 15 bases spanning the gap. CDR3 in DNA: TGCAGCGTAACCGGACCAAACACCAATGAGCAGTTCTTC. Translating it yields CSVTGPNTNEQFF.

The chain recombines TRBV18 with TRBJ1-1; D is ambiguous. Germline V lookup: CDR1 KGHSH, CDR2 LQKENI. The V end lost 2 bases, the J end lost 0 bases, and 7 bases lay between the germline ends. The CDR3 length is 14 residues. CDR3 protein: CASSPRGLNTEAFF. As DNA, the CDR3 is TGTGCCAGCTCACCAAGAGGATTGAACACTGAAGCTTTCTTT.

A few counts support this clone. The chain has TRBV10-1 and TRBJ2-1, with 10 bases that match TRBD2. CDR1 and CDR2 (germline): WNHNN, SYGVQD (reference sequence). V gave up 0 bases and J gave up 2 bases; unmatched junction bases: 1. The CDR3 is made up of 16 amino acids. The CDR3 spells CASSESLAGAYNEQFF. CDR3 in DNA: TGCGCCAGCAGTGAGTCGCTAGCGGGAGCCTACAATGAGCAGTTCTTC.

In its sample, this clone was seen once. The gene calls are TRBV28 and TRBJ2-1; TRBD2 aligns across 13 bases. V lost 9 bases and J lost 10; bases outside the gene matches: 6. Germline CDR1 is MDHEN and CDR2 is SYDVKM. The length of the CDR3 is 13 residues. The CDR3 nucleotides read TGTGCCAGTAGGGGGACTAGCGGGGTCGAGCAGTTCTTC. It specifies CASRGTSGVEQFF.

The genes are TRBV5-4 and TRBJ2-1; the match to TRBD2 covers 11 bases. Germline CDR1 reads SGHNT; CDR2 reads YYREEE (reference sequence). The CDR3 extends over 15 amino acids. V dropped 4 bases and J dropped 3; count of bases not matched to a gene: 3. The CDR3 DNA sequence: TGTGCCAGCAGCGGGGGACTAGCGGACTACAATGAGCAGTTCTTC. It encodes CASSGGLADYNEQFF.

The rearrangement uses TRBV7-2 and TRBJ1-2; a possible D gene is TRBD1 (6 bases). The CDR3 has 18 residues. Germline values: CDR1 SGHTA, CDR2 FQGNSA. V was trimmed by 1 base and J by 1 base, leaving 19 bases between them. The CDR3 sequence: CASSLVARGRYGNYGYTF. The CDR3 DNA reads TGTGCCAGCAGCTTAGTCGCGCGGGGGCGCTATGGTAACTATGGCTACACCTTC.

This rearrangement joins TRBV2 to TRBJ2-3; maybe TRBD1 (6 bases). The V end was cut by 6 bases, the J end by 2 bases, with 15 bases between. Germline V gives CDR1 SNHLY, CDR2 FYNNEI. This CDR3 has 15 residues. CDR3 amino acids: CASRRQAGYTDTQYF. The CDR3 DNA is TGTGCCAGCAGGAGACAGGCCGGTTACACAGATACGCAGTATTTT.

V is TRBV11-2 and J is TRBJ2-2; 10 positions agree with TRBD1. Germline V gene lookup returns CDR1 SGHAT and CDR2 FQNNGV. J was trimmed by 0 bases and V by 2 bases; bases with no gene match: 3. The CDR3 is 17 amino acids. CDR3 coding DNA: TGTGCCAGCAGCTTAAGGGGGACAGGGGCGAACACCGGGGAGCTGTTTTTT. This codes for CASSLRGTGANTGELFF.

The CDR3 nucleotides read TGTGCCTATAGCGGGAGCACAGATACGCAGTATTTT. Translated: CAYSGSTDTQYF. The chain has TRBV30 and TRBJ2-3, with 7 bases that match TRBD2. V was pared by 7 bases and J by 0 bases, with 1 base of the junction left unmatched. The CDR3 has 12 amino acids. Germline V gene lookup returns CDR1 GTSNPN and CDR2 SVGIG (reference sequence).

The CDR3 DNA sequence: TGTGCCAGCAGCTTAGCCGGGACTTTAAACACCGGGGAGCTGTTTTTT. Its translation: CASSLAGTLNTGELFF. The V and J genes are TRBV7-9 and TRBJ2-2; the D gene is possibly TRBD2 (6 bases). Germline values: CDR1 SEHNR, CDR2 FQNEAQ (reference sequence). V lost 0 bases and J 2 bases, leaving 10 bases between the germline ends. The CDR3 runs 16 residues.

The chain has TRBV5-6 and TRBJ2-5; 10 nucleotides match TRBD2. From germline, CDR1 is SGHDT and CDR2 YYEEEE. The CDR3 contains 15 residues. The J segment lost 2 bases and the V segment lost 3 bases, leaving 4 bases of the junction unmatched. CDR3 coding DNA: TGTGCCAGCAGCTCTATAGCGGGGGGTCAAGAGACCCAGTACTTC. Residues: CASSSIAGGQETQYF.

The CDR3 protein is CAISETQTGGREKLFF. CDR3 coding DNA: TGTGCCATCAGTGAGACTCAAACAGGGGGTCGGGAAAAACTGTTTTTT. V usage is TRBV10-3 and J usage is TRBJ1-4; 8 positions agree with TRBD1. CDR1 ENHRY and CDR2 SYGVKD come from the germline V gene. This CDR3 contains 16 residues. The J segment lost 8 bases and the V segment lost 2 bases, leaving 10 bases of the junction unmatched.

The chain carries TRBV9 and TRBJ1-1, with D perhaps TRBD1 (6 bases). Looked up from germline, CDR1 is SGDLS and CDR2 is YYNGEE. V dropped 0 bases and J dropped 7 bases, with 13 bases sitting between them. The CDR3 is made up of 14 amino acids. The CDR3 region has the DNA TGTGCCAGCAGCGTAGTACAGGGAGTGGGTGAAGCTTTCTTT. The encoded protein is CASSVVQGVGEAFF.

J is TRBJ1-2 and V is TRBV5-8; no firm D call. Trimming took 0 bases from V and 2 from J, leaving 8 bases between them. This CDR3 region has 14 residues. Germline V gene data show CDR1 as SGHTS and CDR2 as YDEGEE. DNA for the CDR3: TGTGCCAGCAGCTTGGATGACGGAAACTATGGCTACACCTTC. Encoded protein: CASSLDDGNYGYTF.

This chain links TRBV7-3 with TRBJ2-7; D remains ambiguous. Trimming left V 3 bases short and J 4 bases short, with 13 bases between. This CDR3 region has 14 residues. Germline-derived CDR1 and CDR2 are SGHTA and FQGTGA. The CDR3 here is CASSLVGGGYEQYF. The CDR3 DNA follows: TGTGCCAGCAGCTTGGTAGGTGGTGGTTACGAGCAGTACTTC. Full variable domain (rest looked up from reference TRBV7-3 and TRBJ2-7): GAGVSQTPSNKVTEKGKYVELRCDPISGHTALYWYRQSLGQGPEFLIYFQGTGAADDSGLPNDRFFAVRPEGSVSTLKIQRTERGDSAVYLCASSLVGGGYEQYFGPGTRLTVT.

In its sample, this clone was seen a few times. V usage is TRBV5-4 and J usage is TRBJ2-7; the D gene could be TRBD1 or TRBD2 (5 bases each). This CDR3 region has 13 residues. Trimming removed 4 bases from V and 1 base from J, with 9 bases in between. Germline V CDR1 and CDR2: SGHNT, YYREEE (reference sequence). CDR3 DNA: TGTGCCAGCAGCAGGGACCGATCCTACGAGCAGTACGTC. Residues: CASSRDRSYEQYV.

The V gene is TRBV5-4, the J gene TRBJ1-6; 8 positions match TRBD1. The CDR3 contains 15 residues. J gave up 10 bases and V 2 bases, and 8 bases lay outside the gene matches. Germline V CDR1 and CDR2: SGHNT, YYREEE (reference sequence). CDR3 coding DNA: TGTGCCAGCAGCTTTGGAGGGACAGGCGGGTCACCCCTCCACTTT. Translation gives CASSFGGTGGSPLHF.

The rearrangement links TRBV19 to TRBJ1-3, with 7 bases identical to TRBD1. Germline values: CDR1 LNHDA, CDR2 SQIVND (reference sequence). Unmatched junction bases numbered 4, after V lost 5 bases and J lost 3 bases. This CDR3 is 14 amino acids long. The CDR3 loop is CASSPGGIGNTIYF. The DNA for the CDR3 is TGTGCCAGTAGTCCAGGGGGAATTGGAAACACCATATATTTT.

The chain combines TRBV4-1 with TRBJ2-6; D uncertain. V was shortened by 5 bases and J by 2 bases, with 13 bases between the two germline ends. This CDR3 has 16 amino acids. CDR1 MGHRA and CDR2 YSYEKL come from the germline V gene. This CDR3 is CASSLGYPTGANVLTF. The CDR3 DNA follows: TGCGCCAGCAGCTTAGGTTACCCGACTGGGGCCAACGTCCTGACTTTC.

This sequence joins TRBV6-1 and TRBJ1-1; 12 bases agree with TRBD1. The J segment lost 5 bases and the V segment lost 0 bases, leaving 10 bases of the junction unmatched. Germline loops: CDR1 MNHNS, CDR2 SASEGT. This CDR3 contains 18 residues. DNA for the CDR3: TGTGCCAGCAGTGAAGCTGTTATGTGGGACAGGGGGCGGACTGAAGCTTTCTTT. Amino acids: CASSEAVMWDRGRTEAFF.

The chain is built from TRBV7-8 and TRBJ2-1, with 8 nucleotides matching TRBD2. This CDR3 has 15 residues. The germline V gene has CDR1 SGHVS and CDR2 FQNEAQ. V was clipped by 1 base and J by 8 bases; unmatched bases: 7. The CDR3 reads CASSLVERGRDEQFF. Here the CDR3 DNA reads TGTGCCAGCAGCTTAGTGGAGCGGGGGAGGGATGAGCAGTTCTTC.

The CDR3 sequence: CATSSGRSYEQYF. CDR3 DNA sequence: TGTGCCACCAGCTCTGGGCGCTCCTACGAGCAGTACTTC. The rearrangement joins TRBV15 to TRBJ2-7; D remains ambiguous. V gave up 5 bases and J gave up 0 bases, with 8 bases separating them. Germline V lookup: CDR1 LNHNV, CDR2 YYDKDF (reference sequence). This CDR3 contains 13 residues.

The CDR3 sequence is CASSDGQGAQHF. The CDR3 DNA follows: TGTGCCAGCAGCGACGGACAGGGGGCCCAGCATTTT. The chain recombines TRBV7-9 with TRBJ1-5, with 10 nucleotides matching TRBD1. CDR3 length equals 12 residues. Germline lookup yields CDR1 SEHNR and CDR2 FQNEAQ (reference sequence). V lost 5 bases, J lost 11 bases, and 3 bases stayed unmatched.